The 16 T cell receptor beta chains listed next were all sequenced from one sample in a study of identifying expanded T cells in peripheral blood. Clones were sequenced by immunoSEQ multiplex PCR, and TCRdb holds only the in-frame ones, with some missing. The sample lists about 89,000 clones; 70% to 90% were seen once. Sequencing used blood. Every receptor here comes from a person aged 18-70 years in good health.

The J gene is TRBJ2-5, the V gene TRBV27, with D possibly called TRBD1 or TRBD2 (5 bases each). The J call could be wrong; TRBJ2-7 is a better fit for the DNA end. This CDR3 is built from 14 residues. The germline V gene has CDR1 MNHEY and CDR2 SMNVEV (reference sequence). The CDR3 here is CASGGGGGTYEQYF. CDR3 sequence (DNA): TGTGCCAGCGGGGGTGGAGGCGGCACGTACGAGCAGTACTTC.

V is TRBV5-1 and J is TRBJ2-7; 9 positions match TRBD2. Germline V CDR1 and CDR2: SGHRS, YFSETQ. This CDR3 is built from 15 residues. Losses at the gene ends were 2 bases for V and 3 bases for J; bases not matched to a gene: 6. The CDR3 sequence is CASSLNSGSFYEQYF. CDR3 bases: TGCGCCAGCAGCTTAAATAGCGGGAGCTTCTACGAGCAGTACTTC.

This clone has just one count. This chain connects TRBV5-4 to TRBJ2-1, with D unresolved. The CDR3 sequence is 15 residues long. The V end was cut by 0 bases, the J end by 4 bases, with 11 bases between. Germline CDR1 and CDR2: SGHNT and YYREEE (reference sequence). Written as DNA, the CDR3 is TGTGCCAGCAGCTTGGCGATATTTTCATACAATGAGCAGTTCTTC. This sequence encodes CASSLAIFSYNEQFF. Full variable domain (remainder filled in from reference TRBV5-4 and TRBJ2-1): ETGVTQSPTHLIKTRGQQVTLRCSSQSGHNTVSWYQQALGQGPQFIFQYYREEENGRGNFPPRFSGLQFPNYSSELNVNALELDDSALYLCASSLAIFSYNEQFFGPGTRLTVL.

The rearrangement uses TRBV15 and TRBJ2-1, with TRBD2 matching 9 bases. Looked up from germline, CDR1 is LNHNV and CDR2 is YYDKDF (reference sequence). V shed 4 bases, J shed 2 bases, and the junction held 12 bases outside the gene matches. The CDR3 sequence is 18 residues long. CDR3 DNA sequence: TGTGCCACCAGCACCTTAGCGGGAGTCCCCCTAACCTACAATGAGCAGTTCTTC. This sequence encodes CATSTLAGVPLTYNEQFF. Using reference TRBV15 and TRBJ2-1 for the parts outside the CDR3, the full variable domain is DAMVIQNPRYQVTQFGKPVTLSCSQTLNHNVMYWYQQKSSQAPKLLFHYYDKDFNNEADTPDNFQSRRPNTSFCFLDIRSPGLGDTAMYLCATSTLAGVPLTYNEQFFGPGTRLTVL.

The V gene is TRBV5-4, the J gene TRBJ2-5; TRBD2 is a possible D gene (6 bases). This CDR3 spans 15 amino acids. V lost 3 bases and J lost 10, with 22 bases in between. The germline gives CDR1 SGHNT, CDR2 YYREEE (reference sequence). CDR3 amino acids: CASSSSQGGGRDQYF. The CDR3 DNA follows: TGTGCCAGCAGCTCAAGCCAGGGAGGAGGTAGAGACCAGTACTTC.

The rearrangement joins TRBV5-4 to TRBJ2-1; 7 bases line up with TRBD2. Germline V gives CDR1 SGHNT, CDR2 YYREEE (reference sequence). The CDR3 runs to 15 residues. V was clipped by 3 bases and J by 1 base; unmatched bases: 4. The CDR3 here is CASSYTSESYNEQFF. In nucleotides, the CDR3 is TGTGCCAGCAGCTATACTAGCGAATCCTACAATGAGCAGTTCTTC.

The V gene is TRBV18, the J gene TRBJ1-2; 8 bases match TRBD1. V trimming: 3 bases; J trimming: 8 bases; junction bases outside the gene matches: 11. The length of the CDR3 is 15 residues. The germline gives CDR1 KGHSH, CDR2 LQKENI. DNA of the CDR3: TGTGCCAGCTCACCCGGAACGGACAGGGTTAAAGGCTACACCTTC. Amino acid sequence: CASSPGTDRVKGYTF. The variable domain in full, with the rest retrieved from reference TRBV18 and TRBJ1-2, is NAGVMQNPRHLVRRRGQEARLRCSPMKGHSHVYWYRQLPEEGLKFMVYLQKENIIDESGMPKERFSAEFPKEGPSILRIQQVVRGDSAAYFCASSPGTDRVKGYTFGSGTRLTVV.

This clone is classed as medium-sized. The rearrangement links TRBV6-4 to TRBJ2-1, with D hard to call. Trimming left V 3 bases short and J 9 bases short, with 12 bases between. Germline loops: CDR1 MRHNA, CDR2 SNTAGT. The length of the CDR3 is 13 residues. CDR3 loop: CASSESSSGEQFF. The DNA for the CDR3 is TGTGCCAGCAGTGAGTCGAGCTCCGGTGAGCAGTTCTTC.

The sample holds a few counts of this clone. The chain employs TRBV15 and TRBJ2-7; no reliable D call. This CDR3 has 13 amino acids. Per the germline V gene, CDR1 is LNHNV and CDR2 is YYDKDF (reference sequence). V was clipped by 1 base and J by 3 bases, with 7 bases between them. The CDR3 region is CATSRAPGYEQYF. For the CDR3, the DNA is TGTGCCACCAGCAGAGCTCCCGGCTACGAGCAGTACTTC.

The chain has TRBV30 and TRBJ2-3; D is undetermined. V was shortened by 1 base and J by 2 bases, with 10 bases between the two germline ends. The CDR3 is 14 residues long. CDR1 and CDR2 from the germline V gene are GTSNPN and SVGIG (reference sequence). The CDR3 DNA sequence: TGTGCCTGGAGTGATGGCGGAACCACAGATACGCAGTATTTT. Translated, it gives CAWSDGGTTDTQYF.

The gene calls are TRBV5-4 and TRBJ2-2; 7 nucleotides align to TRBD2. Per germline, CDR1 SGHNT and CDR2 YYREEE (reference sequence). The CDR3 spans 18 residues. Trimming at V came to 0 bases and at J to 0 bases, leaving 8 bases not matched to a gene. CDR3 loop: CASSLGGGASANTGELFF. Here the CDR3 DNA reads TGTGCCAGCAGCTTGGGGGGAGGGGCCTCTGCGAACACCGGGGAGCTGTTTTTT.

The V and J genes are TRBV6-6 and TRBJ2-7; possible D gene TRBD1, 5 bases. V was trimmed by 6 bases and J by 7 bases, leaving 22 bases between them. This CDR3 comprises 15 residues. Germline V gene lookup returns CDR1 MNHNY and CDR2 SVGAGI (reference sequence). The DNA of the CDR3 is TGTGCCAGCAGAGGGGAAATGGGCAGGGCGAAGGAGCAGTACTTC. This encodes CASRGEMGRAKEQYF.

This chain links TRBV29-1 with TRBJ2-2, with 8 bases identical to TRBD2. Germline assignment: CDR1 SQVTM and CDR2 ANQGSEA. This CDR3 is 15 amino acids long. V was pared by 4 bases and J by 0 bases, with 4 bases of the junction left unmatched. CDR3 loop: CSVVGLAANTGELFF. The CDR3 region has the DNA TGCAGCGTTGTAGGACTAGCCGCGAACACCGGGGAGCTGTTTTTT.

The rearrangement links TRBV7-9 to TRBJ2-1, with TRBD2 matching over 12 bases. Germline V gene data show CDR1 as SEHNR and CDR2 as FQNEAQ (reference sequence). The CDR3 covers 19 residues. The V gene end was trimmed by 5 bases and the J gene end by 0 bases; junction bases not matched to a gene: 11. The CDR3 DNA reads TGTGCCAGCAGCCCAAACCCCACACTAGCGGGGGGCTCCTACAATGAGCAGTTCTTC. Amino acids: CASSPNPTLAGGSYNEQFF. Drawing the rest from reference TRBV7-9 and TRBJ2-1, the complete variable domain is DTGVSQNPRHKITKRGQNVTFRCDPISEHNRLYWYRQTLGQGPEFLTYFQNEAQLEKSRLLSDRFSAERPKGSFSTLEIQRTEQGDSAMYLCASSPNPTLAGGSYNEQFFGPGTRLTVL.

The V call is TRBV7-9, the J call TRBJ2-1, with D unclear. CDR1 SEHNR and CDR2 FQNEAQ come from the germline V gene (reference sequence). The CDR3 length is 14 residues. V lost 5 bases to trimming and J lost 8 bases, with 16 bases between them. The CDR3 DNA sequence: TGTGCCAGCAGCCCGTCTAGTTCTAACTATGAGCAGTTCTTC. Translated, it gives CASSPSSSNYEQFF. Based on the CDR3 plus reference TRBV7-9 and TRBJ2-1, the full variable domain is DTGVSQNPRHKITKRGQNVTFRCDPISEHNRLYWYRQTLGQGPEFLTYFQNEAQLEKSRLLSDRFSAERPKGSFSTLEIQRTEQGDSAMYLCASSPSSSNYEQFFGPGTRLTVL.

This chain connects TRBV5-1 to TRBJ2-1; the D is unclear. Deletions cut 2 bases from V and 7 bases from J, with 7 bases between. Germline V gene data show CDR1 as SGHRS and CDR2 as YFSETQ. The CDR3 sequence is 12 residues long. The CDR3 here is CASSFLPNEQFF. CDR3 sequence (DNA): TGCGCCAGCAGCTTCCTGCCAAATGAGCAGTTCTTC.